Presented here are 26 T cell receptor beta chains from one specimen sequenced in a study of vaccination and CD4 T cells after COVID-19. Cultured CD4+ T-cell DNA underwent Oncomine TCR Beta short-read sequencing. TCRdb passed the PCR reads through MiXCR, listing each CDR3 protein once. The table has around 16,000 distinct CDR3 sequences, 45% to 50% seen once. Sample treatment: roughly 10-day PBMC culture with coronavirus spike peptide pools or control peptides (ViraFEST assay). These receptors' targets are unknown. The sequenced material came from CD4+ T cells from blood, cultured in vitro. The receptors here all came from a human donor who had recovered from COVID-19.

The V gene is TRBV12-3 or TRBV12-4, the J gene TRBJ2-1; 7 nucleotides line up with TRBD1. The length of the CDR3 is 11 residues. Unmatched junction bases numbered 4, after V lost 5 bases and J lost 12 bases. In DNA, the CDR3 is TGTGCCAGCAGTGCAAGACAGGGGCAGTTCTTC. Encoded protein: CASSARQGQFF.

In its sample, this clonotype was seen once. The rearrangement joins TRBV7-9 to TRBJ2-1; D gene ambiguous. The CDR3 has 11 amino acids. V was shortened by 5 bases and J by 8 bases, with 7 bases between the two germline ends. Germline V gives CDR1 SEHNR, CDR2 FQNEAQ (reference sequence). DNA for the CDR3: TGTGCCAGCAGCAAAAGGGATGAGCAGTTCTTC. It specifies CASSKRDEQFF.

Comment on this clonotype: One end of the junction is discordant with germline, which a read error may explain. The chain couples TRBV7-7 to TRBJ2-5; D not resolved. The length of the CDR3 is 14 residues. Germline V gene sequence: CDR1 SSHAT, CDR2 FNYEAQ (reference sequence). The DNA for the CDR3 is TGTGCTAGCAGCCCAGAACTCGTGGGGGAGACCCAGTACTTC. It codes for CASSPELVGETQYF.

The genes are TRBV11-3 and TRBJ2-2; 9 nucleotides agree with TRBD2. Germline V gene lookup returns CDR1 SGHNT and CDR2 YENEEA. Trimming at V came to 5 bases and at J to 6 bases, leaving 19 bases not matched to a gene. The CDR3 runs to 19 residues. The CDR3 DNA follows: TGTGCCAGCAGCCGTTCGCGGATTAGCGGGAGATGGGGGCCCGGGGAGCTGTTTTTT. This codes for CASSRSRISGRWGPGELFF.

The sample holds a few counts of this clonotype. The V and J genes are TRBV4-1 and TRBJ1-1, with 8 bases identical to TRBD1. Trimming took 4 bases from V and 5 from J; bases not matched to a gene: 6. The CDR3 runs to 14 residues. CDR1 and CDR2 (germline): MGHRA, YSYEKL. The CDR3: CASSPGQGLTEAFF. CDR3 coding DNA: TGCGCCAGCAGCCCCGGACAGGGTCTAACTGAAGCTTTCTTT.

The chain recombines TRBV19 with TRBJ1-5, with TRBD1 as a possible D gene (5 bases). The CDR3 is made up of 13 amino acids. Germline V gene sequence: CDR1 LNHDA, CDR2 SQIVND (reference sequence). Between the trimmed V and J ends, which lost 7 bases and 6 bases, there was a span of 13 bases. CDR3 in DNA: TGTGCCAGTACCATTGGGGGGACTCAGCCCCAGCATTTT. Protein: CASTIGGTQPQHF. Full variable domain (outside the CDR3, taken from reference TRBV19 and TRBJ1-5): DGGITQSPKYLFRKEGQNVTLSCEQNLNHDAMYWYRQDPGQGLRLIYYSQIVNDFQKGDIAEGYSVSREKKESFPLTVTSAQKNPTAFYLCASTIGGTQPQHFGDGTRLSIL.

The V and J genes are TRBV28 and TRBJ1-2; D is unclear. V lost 0 bases and J lost 0, with 8 bases in between. CDR3 size: 15 residues. Germline V gene sequence: CDR1 MDHEN, CDR2 SYDVKM. The CDR3 is CASSLWQATNYGYTF. In DNA form, the CDR3 reads TGTGCCAGCAGTTTATGGCAGGCTACTAACTATGGCTACACCTTC.

The chain combines TRBV5-1 with TRBJ2-5, with D possibly being TRBD2 (5 bases). Trimming shortened V by 0 bases and J by 5 bases, and 14 bases separated the two germline ends. Per germline, CDR1 SGHRS and CDR2 YFSETQ. The length of the CDR3 is 15 residues. The CDR3 nucleotides read TGCGCCAGCAGCTTGGGTCTACTAGTTCGGGAGACCCAGTACTTC. Encoded protein: CASSLGLLVRETQYF.

This chain uses TRBV21-1 with TRBJ2-1. TRBV21-1 is a listed pseudogene. This CDR3 has 14 residues. CDR3 sequence reads: CASSKGWRANEQFF. CDR3 nucleotides: TGTGCCAGCAGCAAAGGTTGGAGAGCCAATGAGCAGTTCTTC.

The gene calls are TRBV28 and TRBJ1-1; D is ambiguous. Germline-derived CDR1 and CDR2 are MDHEN and SYDVKM. Trimming left V 3 bases short and J 8 bases short, with 10 bases between. This CDR3 spans 12 amino acids. The CDR3: CASSFGVAEAFF. In nucleotides, the CDR3 is TGTGCCAGCAGTTTCGGGGTCGCCGAAGCTTTCTTT.

There are a few counts of this clonotype. The chain combines TRBV5-4 with TRBJ2-5, with D tentatively TRBD2 (6 bases). The CDR3 runs 15 residues. V was pared by 0 bases and J by 5 bases, with 14 bases between. Per germline, CDR1 SGHNT and CDR2 YYREEE (reference sequence). DNA for the CDR3: TGTGCCAGCAGCTTGGTGGCGGGGAGACGGGAGACCCAGTACTTC. Its protein is CASSLVAGRRETQYF.

This clonotype has only one observation. This chain joins TRBV6-1 and TRBJ2-7; D not resolved. Trimming cost V 2 bases and J 0 bases, with 11 bases left between them. The CDR3 spans 15 residues. The germline V gene has CDR1 MNHNS and CDR2 SASEGT. The CDR3 reads CASSEWSTLSYEQYF. The CDR3 bases are TGTGCCAGCAGTGAATGGTCAACCCTCTCCTACGAGCAGTACTTC.

This clonotype has a handful of counts. V is TRBV15 and J is TRBJ2-6; D not certain. With 3 bases removed from V and 2 bases from J, the gap between germline ends came to 11 bases. The germline CDR1 and CDR2 sequences are LNHNV and YYDKDF (reference sequence). This CDR3 has 16 amino acids. CDR3 loop: CATSSLEKAGANVLTF. CDR3 nucleotides: TGTGCCACCAGCAGCCTGGAGAAAGCTGGGGCCAACGTCCTGACTTTC.

In its sample, this clonotype ranks as medium-sized (0.01 to 0.1%). The chain combines TRBV7-9 with TRBJ2-2; possibly TRBD1 for D (6 bases). Trimming shortened V by 7 bases and J by 1 base, and 10 bases separated the two germline ends. The V gene's germline CDR1 is SEHNR and CDR2 FQNEAQ (reference sequence). The CDR3 loop spans 14 amino acids. The CDR3 protein is CASTPGQNTGELFF. For the CDR3, the DNA is TGTGCCAGCACCCCGGGACAGAACACCGGGGAGCTGTTTTTT.

The table lists this clonotype with a few counts. CDR3 in DNA: TGTGCCAGCAGTAAACCTACAGGGGGCACTGAAGCTTTCTTT. It translates to CASSKPTGGTEAFF. This chain links TRBV6-2 or TRBV6-3 with TRBJ1-1; 8 bases are a match to TRBD1. This CDR3 region has 14 residues. With 5 bases clipped from V and 4 bases from J, the junction kept 6 bases outside the gene matches. CDR1 MNHEY and CDR2 SVGEGT come from the germline V gene.

This rearrangement joins TRBV30 to TRBJ2-7; D is ambiguous. V was cut by 2 bases and J by 2 bases, with 7 bases left in between. Germline lookup yields CDR1 GTSNPN and CDR2 SVGIG (reference sequence). The CDR3 contains 12 residues. The CDR3 spells CAWSPTTYEQYF. CDR3 DNA: TGTGCCTGGAGTCCTACCACCTACGAGCAGTACTTC.

The rearrangement links TRBV12-3 or TRBV12-4 to TRBJ1-5; the D gene is possibly TRBD1 (6 bases). The V end lost 1 base, the J end lost 6 bases, and 10 bases lay between the germline ends. CDR3 length equals 14 residues. The CDR3 is CASSLGGRGQPQHF. DNA for the CDR3: TGTGCCAGCAGTTTAGGGGGGCGCGGTCAGCCCCAGCATTTT.

V is TRBV20-1 and J is TRBJ1-1; maybe TRBD1 (5 bases). CDR1 and CDR2 (germline): DFQATT, SNEGSKA (reference sequence). The V gene lost 0 bases and the J gene lost 5 bases, with 16 bases spanning the gap. The CDR3 has 15 amino acids. CDR3 DNA: TGCAGTGCTAGAGATCCGAGAGGGGTTTGGACTGAAGCTTTCTTT. Translation: CSARDPRGVWTEAFF.

The V call is TRBV6-2 or TRBV6-3, the J call TRBJ1-5, with 9 positions matching TRBD1. J gave up 7 bases and V 6 bases, and 7 bases lay outside the gene matches. Germline CDR1 and CDR2: MNHEY and SVGEGT. The CDR3 contains 14 residues. CDR3 amino acids: CASSQGQGWQPQHF. The CDR3 region has the DNA TGTGCCAGCAGCCAAGGACAGGGGTGGCAGCCCCAGCATTTT.

The chain couples TRBV7-2 to TRBJ1-1; D is uncertain. V lost 5 bases to trimming and J lost 4 bases, with 14 bases between them. The CDR3 consists of 14 residues. Germline values: CDR1 SGHTA, CDR2 FQGNSA. Here the CDR3 reads CASSGGLDPTEAFF. CDR3 DNA sequence: TGTGCCAGCAGCGGCGGACTTGACCCCACTGAAGCTTTCTTT.

This clonotype occurred once. The V and J genes are TRBV27 and TRBJ1-1; unclear D gene. Trimming took off 7 bases at V and 3 bases at J, with 15 bases between the two ends. The germline V gene has CDR1 MNHEY and CDR2 SMNVEV (reference sequence). The CDR3 has 14 residues. Here the CDR3 reads CASKSPSRDTEAFF. The CDR3 region has the DNA TGTGCCAGCAAAAGCCCTTCGCGGGACACTGAAGCTTTCTTT.

The chain joins TRBV19 to TRBJ2-5; a weak D match, TRBD1 (6 bases). Trimming removed 5 bases from V and 3 bases from J, with 10 bases in between. The CDR3 sequence is 13 residues long. Germline V gene lookup returns CDR1 LNHDA and CDR2 SQIVND (reference sequence). CDR3 nucleotides: TGTGCCAGTAGTCTTCAGGGGAAAGAGACCCAGTACTTC. This gives the protein CASSLQGKETQYF.

This chain links TRBV6-1 with TRBJ2-7; D not certain. CDR3 length: 13 residues. Trimming removed 8 bases at V and 4 bases at J, with 15 bases between. Germline loops: CDR1 MNHNS, CDR2 SASEGT. The CDR3 loop is CASSTGPSYEQYF. The CDR3, as DNA: TGTGCCAGCTCAACGGGCCCCTCTTACGAGCAGTACTTC.

The chain employs TRBV7-2 and TRBJ1-1; D unclear. The CDR3 totals 13 residues. Germline assignment: CDR1 SGHTA and CDR2 FQGNSA. Trimming left V 2 bases short and J 1 base short, with 5 bases between. CDR3 in amino acids: CASSLFGNTEAFF. The DNA for the CDR3 is TGTGCCAGCAGCTTATTCGGGAACACTGAAGCTTTCTTT.

V gene TRBV6-1 combines with J gene TRBJ2-1; D is possibly TRBD1 (6 bases). The V end lost 6 bases, the J end lost 4 bases, and 13 bases lay between the germline ends. Germline CDR1 is MNHNS and CDR2 is SASEGT. The CDR3 is 14 amino acids. The CDR3 coding sequence is TGTGCCAGCAGACCCGCAGGGGATTACAATGAGCAGTTCTTC. Its translation is CASRPAGDYNEQFF.

V is TRBV6-2 or TRBV6-3 and J is TRBJ2-5; possible D gene TRBD1, 5 bases. CDR3 size: 15 residues. Trimming stripped 6 bases from V and 7 bases from J, with 21 bases between. Germline loops: CDR1 MNHEY, CDR2 SVGEGT. The CDR3 loop is CASRANVVQGGTQYF. The CDR3 coding sequence is TGTGCCAGCAGAGCAAATGTGGTTCAGGGTGGGACCCAGTACTTC.